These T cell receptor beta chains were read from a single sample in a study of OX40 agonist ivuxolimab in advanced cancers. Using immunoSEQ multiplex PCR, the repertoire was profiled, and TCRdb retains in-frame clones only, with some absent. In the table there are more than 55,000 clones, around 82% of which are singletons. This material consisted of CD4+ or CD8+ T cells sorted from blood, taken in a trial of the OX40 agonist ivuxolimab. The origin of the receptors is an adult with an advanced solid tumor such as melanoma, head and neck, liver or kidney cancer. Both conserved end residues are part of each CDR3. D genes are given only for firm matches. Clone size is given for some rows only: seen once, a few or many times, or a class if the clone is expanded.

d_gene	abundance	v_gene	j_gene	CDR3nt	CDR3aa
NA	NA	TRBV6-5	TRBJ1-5	TGTGCCAGCAGTCAAGGAGATTATCAGCCCCAGCATTTT	CASSQGDYQPQHF
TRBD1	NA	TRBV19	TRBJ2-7	TGTGCCAGTAGTCCCCGGACAGGGTCCTACGAGCAGTACTTC	CASSPRTGSYEQYF
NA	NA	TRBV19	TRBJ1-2	TGTGCCAGTAGTCCGGATGGAAACTATGGCTACACCTTC	CASSPDGNYGYTF
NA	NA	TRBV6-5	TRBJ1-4	TGTGCCAGCAGTTATCTCGGTGAAAAACTGTTTTTT	CASSYLGEKLFF
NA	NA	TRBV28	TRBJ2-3	TGTGCCAGCAAGGAGGACGGTTGGGCAGATACGCAGTATTTT	CASKEDGWADTQYF
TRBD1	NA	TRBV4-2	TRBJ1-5	TGTGCCAGCAGCCCGGACAGGGGGTCGGGAAGCAATCAGCCCCAGCATTTT	CASSPDRGSGSNQPQHF
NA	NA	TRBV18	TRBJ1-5	TGTGCCAGCTCACCATCCCGGGGATTCGAGCCCCAGCATTTT	CASSPSRGFEPQHF
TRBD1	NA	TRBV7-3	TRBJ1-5	TGTGCCAGCAGCAACAGGGGTAGCAATCAGCCCCAGCATTTT	CASSNRGSNQPQHF
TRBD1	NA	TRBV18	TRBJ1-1	TGTGCCAGCTCACACGACAGGGACACTGAAGCTTTCTTT	CASSHDRDTEAFF
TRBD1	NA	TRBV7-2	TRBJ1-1	TGTGCCAGCAGAACGGGACAGTACACTGAAGCTTTCTTT	CASRTGQYTEAFF
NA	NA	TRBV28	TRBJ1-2	TGTGCCAGCAGTTTGCCCGTTTGGCGAAGTGGCTACACCTTC	CASSLPVWRSGYTF
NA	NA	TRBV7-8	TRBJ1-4	TGTGCCAGCAGCTTAGGGAATGAAAAACTGTTTTTT	CASSLGNEKLFF
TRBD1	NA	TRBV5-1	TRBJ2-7	TGCGCCAGCAGCTTGGGGACAGGGGCCTACGAGCAGTACTTC	CASSLGTGAYEQYF
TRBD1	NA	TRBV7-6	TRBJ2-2	TGTGCCAGCAGCATGGGACAGGGGGGTCACACCGGGGAGCTGTTTTTT	CASSMGQGGHTGELFF
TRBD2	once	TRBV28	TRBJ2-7	TGTGCCAGCAGTCCGGGACTAAGGAACGAGCAGTACTTC	CASSPGLRNEQYF
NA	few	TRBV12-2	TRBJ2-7	TGTGCAAGTCGCTTAGCGCAGGGCCCCTACGAGCAGTACTTC	CASRLAQGPYEQYF
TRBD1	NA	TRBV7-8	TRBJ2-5	TGTGCCAGCAGCTTACACAGGGGCCCTGGGGAGACCCAGTACTTC	CASSLHRGPGETQYF
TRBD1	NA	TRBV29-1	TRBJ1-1	TGCAGCGGGGGACAGCTGAACACTGAAGCTTTCTTT	CSGGQLNTEAFF
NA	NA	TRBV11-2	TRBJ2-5	TGTGCCAGCAGCTTATTTTACAGGGAGAGGGAGACCCAGTACTTC	CASSLFYRERETQYF
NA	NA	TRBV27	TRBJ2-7	TGTGCCAGCAGTTTATCCGCAGGGAACTCCTACGAGCAGTACTTC	CASSLSAGNSYEQYF
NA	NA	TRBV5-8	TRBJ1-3	TGTGCCAGCAGCTTGGTGTCGAGAAACACCATATATTTT	CASSLVSRNTIYF
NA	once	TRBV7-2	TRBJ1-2	TGTGCCAGCAGCTTAGGTACGGGAGTTAACTATGGCTACACCTTC	CASSLGTGVNYGYTF
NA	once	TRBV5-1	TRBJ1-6	TGCGCCAGCAGCTGGGGGGACGGAAATTCACCCCTCCACTTT	CASSWGDGNSPLHF
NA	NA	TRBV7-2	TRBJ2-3	TGTGCCAGCAGCTCCAGGGGAGATACGCAGTATTTT	CASSSRGDTQYF
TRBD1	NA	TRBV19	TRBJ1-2	TGTGCCAGTAGTCCCGACAGGGATTATGGCTACACCTTC	CASSPDRDYGYTF
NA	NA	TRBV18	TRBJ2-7	TGTGCCAGCTCACCATCGGCCCAGATTTACGAGCAGTACTTC	CASSPSAQIYEQYF
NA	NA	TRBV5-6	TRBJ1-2	TGTGCCAGCAGCTTGGTTGGCAATATGGAGGACTACACCTTC	CASSLVGNMEDYTF
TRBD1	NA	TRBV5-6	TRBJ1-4	TGTGCCAGCAGCCGTCTACAGGGGGGCAATGAAAAACTGTTTTTT	CASSRLQGGNEKLFF
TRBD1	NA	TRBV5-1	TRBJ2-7	TGCGCCAGCAGCTTGGGACCCGCGGACAGGGACTACGAGCAGTACTTC	CASSLGPADRDYEQYF
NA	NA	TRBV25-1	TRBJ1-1	TGTGCCAGCAGTGATGGTTTCCCGAACACTGAAGCTTTCTTT	CASSDGFPNTEAFF
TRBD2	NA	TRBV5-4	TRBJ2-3	TGTGCCAGCAGCCGCCCCCTAGCGGGAGGGGCAGATACGCAGTATTTT	CASSRPLAGGADTQYF
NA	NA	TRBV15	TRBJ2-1	TGTGCCACCAGCAGAGATCAACACGGTATGAATTCCTACAATGAGCAGTTCTTC	CATSRDQHGMNSYNEQFF
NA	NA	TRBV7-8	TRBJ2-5	TGTGCCAGCAGCCGAGAGCGAGAGACCCAGTACTTC	CASSRERETQYF
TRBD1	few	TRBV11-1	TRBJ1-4	TGTGCCAGCAGCCCCCGGACAGGACGTCTGTTTTTT	CASSPRTGRLFF
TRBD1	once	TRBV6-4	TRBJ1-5	TGTGCCAGCAGTGACACCAACAGGGGACTACGCTTTCGGCCCCAGCATTTT	CASSDTNRGLRFRPQHF
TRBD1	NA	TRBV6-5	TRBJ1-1	TGTGCCAGCAGCCGGGACAGGGCCGCCGCTGAAGCTTTCTTT	CASSRDRAAAEAFF
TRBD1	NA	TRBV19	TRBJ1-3	TGTGCCAGTAGTGTGACAGGGGAAGGGAACACCATATATTTT	CASSVTGEGNTIYF
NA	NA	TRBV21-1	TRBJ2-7	TGTGCCAGCAGCCTGTGGGGACTAGCGGTCCCCTACGAGCAGTACTTC	CASSLWGLAVPYEQYF
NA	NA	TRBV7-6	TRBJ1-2	TGTGCCAGCACCTCACTTTCGGACGGCCTCAGTGGCTACACCTTC	CASTSLSDGLSGYTF
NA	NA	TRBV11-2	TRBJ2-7	TGTGCCAGCAGCTCCGGGGGCCCTAACTCCTACGAGCAGTACTTC	CASSSGGPNSYEQYF
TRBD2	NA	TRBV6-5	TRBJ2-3	TGTGCCAGCAGCCGGGAGGGAAGCACAGATACGCAGTATTTT	CASSREGSTDTQYF
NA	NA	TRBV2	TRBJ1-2	TGTGCCAGCATGGGACACAGGGATAACTATGGCTACACCTTC	CASMGHRDNYGYTF
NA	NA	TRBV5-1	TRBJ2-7	TGCGCCAGCAGCTTGGACACTACCTACGAGCAGTACTTC	CASSLDTTYEQYF
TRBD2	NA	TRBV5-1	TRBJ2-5	TGCGCCAGCAGCTTCGCGGGAGCAGCTCAAGAGACCCAGTACTTC	CASSFAGAAQETQYF
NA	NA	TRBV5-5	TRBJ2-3	TGTGCCAGCAGCCTCGTTGGGTCCACAGATACGCAGTATTTT	CASSLVGSTDTQYF
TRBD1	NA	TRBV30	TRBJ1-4	TGTGCCTGGAGCAGACAGGGTTCTAATGAAAAACTGTTTTTT	CAWSRQGSNEKLFF
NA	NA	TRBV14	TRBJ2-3	TGTGCCAGCAGCCCGTCAGATACGCAGTATTTT	CASSPSDTQYF
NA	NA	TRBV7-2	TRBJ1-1	TGTGCCAGCAGCTTAGACAGCTCCGTGACCACTGAAGCTTTCTTT	CASSLDSSVTTEAFF
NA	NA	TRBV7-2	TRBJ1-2	TGTGCCAGCAGCTCCCCCGGGGCAGGCGGCTACACCTTC	CASSSPGAGGYTF
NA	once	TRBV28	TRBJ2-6	TGTGCCAGCCGGGACTCCCGGGGAACTGGGGCCAACGTCCTGACTTTC	CASRDSRGTGANVLTF
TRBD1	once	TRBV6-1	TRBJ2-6	TGTGCCAGCAGTGAATTAGGACAGGGGATATCTGGGGCCAACGTCCTGACTTTC	CASSELGQGISGANVLTF
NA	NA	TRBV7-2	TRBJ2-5	TGTGCCAGCAGCTCGCCCCCAGATCAAGAGACCCAGTACTTC	CASSSPPDQETQYF
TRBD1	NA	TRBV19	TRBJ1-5	TGTGCCAGTAGTATGGGACAGGGGAATCAGCCCCAGCATTTT	CASSMGQGNQPQHF
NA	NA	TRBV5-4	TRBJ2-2	TGTGCCAGCAGCTTGGCCGGGGGCAAAGGGGCCGGGGAGCTGTTTTTT	CASSLAGGKGAGELFF
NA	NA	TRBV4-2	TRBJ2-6	TGTGCCAGCAGCCGACAGGAGTCTGGGGCCAACGTCCTGACTTTC	CASSRQESGANVLTF
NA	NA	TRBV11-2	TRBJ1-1	TGTGCCAGCAGCCTACAGGCATCGAACACTGAAGCTTTCTTT	CASSLQASNTEAFF
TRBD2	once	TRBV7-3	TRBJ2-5	TGTGCCAGCAGCGCGGCGGGGCTAGCGGGACGAATCGAGACCCAGTACTTC	CASSAAGLAGRIETQYF
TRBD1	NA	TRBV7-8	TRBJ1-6	TGTGCCAGCAGCTTATCATATCGGACAGGGATAAGTTCACCCCTCCACTTT	CASSLSYRTGISSPLHF
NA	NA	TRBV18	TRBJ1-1	TGTGCCAGCGGAAACGGGAGGTCCAACACTGAAGCTTTCTTT	CASGNGRSNTEAFF
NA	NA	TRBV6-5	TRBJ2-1	TGTGCCAGCAGTTACCCGGGTCACGATGAGCAGTTCTTC	CASSYPGHDEQFF